The clone carrying this T cell receptor (beta chain) was detected ten times or more. Germline-derived CDR1 and CDR2 are SEHNR and FQNEAQ (reference sequence). V was clipped by 5 bases and J by 4 bases; unmatched bases: 8. The CDR3 runs to 16 residues. These data originate in a study of CD8+CD57+ T cells in acquired aplastic anemia. Across the whole study: Average DNA yield from sorted CD4+ and CD8+ cells was approximately 3.2 ug.

In patients chosen for sequencing, flow cytometry had shown CD8+CD57+ cell expansion. It was genomic DNA that served as the template for profiling TCR beta VDJ and CDR3. TCRdb passed the reads through MiXCR, listing each CDR3 protein once. In the table there are fewer than 250,000 distinct CDR3 sequences, 45% to 50% of which are singletons. The chain employs TRBV7-9 and TRBJ2-1, with TRBD1 matching over 10 bases. The TCR originated in a human donor with aplastic anemia. The sample taken for sequencing was sorted CD4+, CD8+, or CD8+CD57+ T cells (not recorded which) from PBMCs. The CDR3 DNA reads as TGTGCCAGCAGCCAACTACCGGGACAGGGGTACAATGAGCAGTTCTTC. This translates into CASSQLPGQGYNEQFF.